The rows below give T cell receptor beta chains drawn from one sample of a study of T cell repertoires in cytomegalovirus infection. TCRdb itself ran the reads through MiXCR, one entry per CDR3 protein. The sample gives 150,000 or so distinct CDR3 sequences, about 32% of which show up once; 45% to 55% is in the top ten. Their antigen targets remain unknown. The input for sequencing was CD8+ T cells from cultured PBMCs, taken from culture after CMV antigen stimulation. These receptors all come from a human donor in good health (CMV status not recorded). Some clones in this sample may be carry-over from other donors' samples. Each CDR3 is given with its conserved first and last residue. A D gene is named only where the DNA matches it firmly. Clone size is stated in some rows and not others, as once, few, many or a class when expanded.

-	TRBV13	TRBJ2-5	TRBD2	CASSKGLADQETQYF	TGTGCCAGCAGCAAGGGACTAGCGGACCAAGAGACCCAGTACTTC
many	TRBV19	TRBJ1-1	TRBD1	CASSQHTGTGPFEAFF	TGTGCCAGTAGCCAACACACCGGGACAGGGCCGTTTGAAGCTTTCTTT
-	TRBV12-3/TRBV12-4	TRBJ2-1	-	CASRYSIPLNEQFF	TGTGCCAGCAGATATTCAATACCTCTCAATGAGCAGTTCTTC
few	TRBV27	TRBJ1-2	-	CASSFSVDGAGGYTF	TGTGCCAGCAGTTTTTCGGTGGATGGGGCCGGAGGCTACACCTTC
-	TRBV14	TRBJ2-7	-	CASSQILFEQYF	TGTGCCAGCAGCCAAATTTTATTCGAGCAGTACTTC
few	TRBV7-6	TRBJ1-1	-	CASSPGLLTEAFF	TGTGCCAGCAGCCCAGGATTGCTCACTGAAGCTTTCTTT
-	TRBV7-4	TRBJ2-7	TRBD1	CASSHPGDRGNEQYF	TGTGCCAGCAGCCACCCGGGGGACAGGGGTAACGAGCAGTACTTC
few	TRBV11-2	TRBJ2-2	-	CASSFALANTGELFF	TGTGCCAGCAGCTTTGCTCTAGCGAACACCGGGGAGCTGTTTTTT
few	TRBV12-3/TRBV12-4	TRBJ1-1	-	CASRFRHTEAFF	TGTGCCAGCAGGTTTAGGCACACTGAAGCTTTCTTT
-	TRBV6-8	TRBJ2-2	-	CTSSSISNTGELFF	TGTACCAGCAGTTCCATATCGAACACCGGGGAGCTGTTTTTT
-	TRBV7-9	TRBJ1-1	-	CASSLWGHPEAFF	TGTGCCAGCAGCTTATGGGGGCACCCTGAAGCTTTCTTT
-	TRBV19	TRBJ2-7	TRBD2	CASNLGLAGHEQYF	TGTGCCAGTAATCTGGGACTAGCGGGCCACGAGCAGTACTTC
many	TRBV12-3/TRBV12-4	TRBJ1-4	-	CASTTRAAGHEKLFF	TGTGCCAGCACCACGCGGGCGGCAGGGCATGAAAAACTGTTTTTT
-	TRBV7-9	TRBJ2-1	TRBD2	CASSWSGDNEQFF	TGTGCCAGCAGCTGGAGCGGGGACAATGAGCAGTTCTTC
many	TRBV5-6	TRBJ1-1	-	CASSVPGTAVRAFF	TGTGCCAGCAGCGTCCCAGGGACCGCGGTCCGGGCTTTCTTT
many	TRBV7-6	TRBJ1-1	TRBD1	CASSLGTGHEVTEAFF	TGTGCCAGCAGCTTAGGGACAGGCCACGAGGTCACTGAAGCTTTCTTT